This note documents a single TCR beta chain sequence. The data were obtained in a study of preoperative IRX-2 immunotherapy in early breast cancer. The protocol was immunoSEQ multiplex PCR, while the TCRdb copy is restricted to in-frame clones and leaves out a portion. Of 24,000 or so clones in the sample, about 83% were seen once. The CDR3 sequence is 16 residues long. J was trimmed by 5 bases and V by 5 bases; bases with no gene match: 13. Germline V gene sequence: CDR1 SGHNT, CDR2 YENEEA. Indicated treatment: preoperative locoregional IRX-2 cytokine immunotherapy. V and J are TRBV11-3 and TRBJ2-5; 8 nucleotides agree with TRBD2. The TCR originated in a human donor with breast cancer. Source: lymph node tissue, taken before IRX-2 immunotherapy. CDR3: CASSPFASGGGETQYF. The CDR3 bases are TGTGCCAGCAGCCCTTTCGCCAGCGGGGGTGGGGAGACCCAGTACTTC.